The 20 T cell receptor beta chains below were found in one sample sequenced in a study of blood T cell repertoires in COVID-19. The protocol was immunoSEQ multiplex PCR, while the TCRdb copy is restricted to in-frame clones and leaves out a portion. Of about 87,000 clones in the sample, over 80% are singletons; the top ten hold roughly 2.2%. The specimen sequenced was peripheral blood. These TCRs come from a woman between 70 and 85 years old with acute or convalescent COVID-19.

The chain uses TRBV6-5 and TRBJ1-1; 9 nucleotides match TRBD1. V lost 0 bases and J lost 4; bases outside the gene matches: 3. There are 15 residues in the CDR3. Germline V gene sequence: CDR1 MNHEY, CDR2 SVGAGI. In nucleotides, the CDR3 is TGTGCCAGCAGTTACTCCGTGACAGGGGGCACTGAAGCTTTCTTT. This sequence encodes CASSYSVTGGTEAFF.

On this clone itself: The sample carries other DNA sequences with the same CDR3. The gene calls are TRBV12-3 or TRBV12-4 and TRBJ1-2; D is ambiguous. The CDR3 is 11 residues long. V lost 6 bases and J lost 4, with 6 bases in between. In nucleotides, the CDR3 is TGTGCCAGCAGCCGAGGCTATGGCTACACCTTC. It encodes CASSRGYGYTF.

CDR3 coding DNA: TGTGCCTGGAGCTTGGCGGACAGGGGGGACTATGGCTACACCTTC. It yields the protein CAWSLADRGDYGYTF. The chain carries TRBV30 and TRBJ1-2; 10 bases agree with TRBD1. This CDR3 has 15 residues. Per germline, CDR1 GTSNPN and CDR2 SVGIG (reference sequence). Losses at the gene ends were 3 bases for V and 3 bases for J; bases not matched to a gene: 7.

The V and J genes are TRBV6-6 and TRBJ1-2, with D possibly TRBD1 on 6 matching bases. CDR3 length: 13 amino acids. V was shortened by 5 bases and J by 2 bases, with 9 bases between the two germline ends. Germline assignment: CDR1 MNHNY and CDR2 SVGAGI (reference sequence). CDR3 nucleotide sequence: TGTGCCAGCAGTGCGGACAGCAACTATGGCTACACCTTC. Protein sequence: CASSADSNYGYTF.

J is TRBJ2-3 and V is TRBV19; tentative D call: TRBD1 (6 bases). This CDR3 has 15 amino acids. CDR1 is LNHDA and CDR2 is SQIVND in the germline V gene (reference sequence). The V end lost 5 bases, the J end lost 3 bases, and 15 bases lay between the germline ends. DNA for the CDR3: TGTGCCAGTAGTTTGGGGGCCCAATTGACAGATACGCAGTATTTT. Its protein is CASSLGAQLTDTQYF.

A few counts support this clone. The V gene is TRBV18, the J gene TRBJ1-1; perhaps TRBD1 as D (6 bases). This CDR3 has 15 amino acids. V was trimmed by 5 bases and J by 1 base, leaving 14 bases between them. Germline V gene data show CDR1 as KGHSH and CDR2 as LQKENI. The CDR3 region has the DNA TGTGCCAGCTCATCAAACAGGGCCCCGAACACTGAAGCTTTCTTT. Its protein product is CASSSNRAPNTEAFF.

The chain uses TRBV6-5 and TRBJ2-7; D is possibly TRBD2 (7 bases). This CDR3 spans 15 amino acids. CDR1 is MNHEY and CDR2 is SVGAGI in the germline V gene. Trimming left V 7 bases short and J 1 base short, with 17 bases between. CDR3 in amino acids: CASTYSRGGSYEQYF. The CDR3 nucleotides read TGTGCCAGCACTTATAGTAGGGGGGGATCCTACGAGCAGTACTTC.

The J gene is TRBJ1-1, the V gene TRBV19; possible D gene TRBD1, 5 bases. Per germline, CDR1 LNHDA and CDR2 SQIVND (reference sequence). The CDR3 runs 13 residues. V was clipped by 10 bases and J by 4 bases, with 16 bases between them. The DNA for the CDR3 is TGTGCCACCAATAGACAGCCCAGCACTGAAGCTTTCTTT. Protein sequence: CATNRQPSTEAFF.

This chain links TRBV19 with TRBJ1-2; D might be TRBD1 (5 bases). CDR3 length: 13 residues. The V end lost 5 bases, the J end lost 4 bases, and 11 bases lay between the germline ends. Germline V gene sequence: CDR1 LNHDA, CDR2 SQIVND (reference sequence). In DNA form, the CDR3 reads TGTGCCAGTAGTCCAGGGTCTAGCTATGGCTACACCTTC. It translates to CASSPGSSYGYTF.

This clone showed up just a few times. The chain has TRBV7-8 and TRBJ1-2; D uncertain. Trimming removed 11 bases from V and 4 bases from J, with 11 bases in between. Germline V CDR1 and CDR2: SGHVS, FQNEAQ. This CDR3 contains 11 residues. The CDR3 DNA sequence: TGTGCCGTCGGCGCGGGCTATGGCTACACCTTC. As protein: CAVGAGYGYTF.

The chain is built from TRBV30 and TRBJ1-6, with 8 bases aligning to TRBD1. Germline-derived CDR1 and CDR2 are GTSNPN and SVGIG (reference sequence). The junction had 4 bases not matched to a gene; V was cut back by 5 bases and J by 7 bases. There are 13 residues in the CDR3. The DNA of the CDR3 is TGTGCCTGGGAAGACAGGGGAAATTCACCCCTCCACTTT. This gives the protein CAWEDRGNSPLHF.

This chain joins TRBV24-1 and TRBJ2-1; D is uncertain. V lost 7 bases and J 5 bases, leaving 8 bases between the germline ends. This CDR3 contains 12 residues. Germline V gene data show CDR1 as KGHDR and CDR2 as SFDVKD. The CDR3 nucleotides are TGTGCCACCAGCGGAGAGAACAATGAGCAGTTCTTC. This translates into CATSGENNEQFF.

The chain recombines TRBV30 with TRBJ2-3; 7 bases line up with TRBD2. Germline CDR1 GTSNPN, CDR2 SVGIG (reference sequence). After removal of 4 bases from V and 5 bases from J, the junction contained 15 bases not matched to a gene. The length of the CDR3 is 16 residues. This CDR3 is CAWNLLSAGRKDTQYF. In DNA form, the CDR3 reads TGTGCCTGGAACCTACTCTCAGCGGGGAGGAAAGATACGCAGTATTTT.

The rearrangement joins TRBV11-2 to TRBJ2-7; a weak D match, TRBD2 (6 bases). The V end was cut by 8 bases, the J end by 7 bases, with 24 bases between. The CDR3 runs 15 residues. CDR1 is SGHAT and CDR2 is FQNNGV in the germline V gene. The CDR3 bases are TGTGCCAGCGCGAAGCTAGAGGTTGGGGGGAATGAGCAGTACTTC. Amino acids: CASAKLEVGGNEQYF. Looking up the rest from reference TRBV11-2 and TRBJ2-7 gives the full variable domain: EAGVAQSPRYKIIEKRQSVAFWCNPISGHATLYWYQQILGQGPKLLIQFQNNGVVDDSQLPKDRFSAERLKGVDSTLKIQPAKLEDSAVYLCASAKLEVGGNEQYFGPGTRLTVT.

Here the CDR3 reads CASSSRLGTEAFF. The CDR3 DNA is TGTGCCAGCAGTTCCCGACTGGGCACTGAAGCTTTCTTT. The rearrangement links TRBV12-3 or TRBV12-4 to TRBJ1-1; no definite D call. This CDR3 spans 13 amino acids. Trimming took off 4 bases at V and 4 bases at J, with 10 bases between the two ends.

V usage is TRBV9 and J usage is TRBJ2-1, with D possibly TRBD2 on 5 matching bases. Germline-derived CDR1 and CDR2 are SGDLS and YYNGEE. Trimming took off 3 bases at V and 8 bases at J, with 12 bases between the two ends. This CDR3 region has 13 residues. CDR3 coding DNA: TGTGCCAGCAGCGGGGAGAGGTGGGATGAGCAGTTCTTC. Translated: CASSGERWDEQFF.

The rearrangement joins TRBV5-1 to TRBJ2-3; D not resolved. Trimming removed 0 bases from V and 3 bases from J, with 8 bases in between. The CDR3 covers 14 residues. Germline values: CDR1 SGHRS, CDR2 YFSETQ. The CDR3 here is CASSLGSNTDTQYF. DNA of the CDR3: TGCGCCAGCAGCTTGGGGTCTAATACAGATACGCAGTATTTT. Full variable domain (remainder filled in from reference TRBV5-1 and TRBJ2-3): KAGVTQTPRYLIKTRGQQVTLSCSPISGHRSVSWYQQTPGQGLQFLFEYFSETQRNKGNFPGRFSGRQFSNSRSEMNVSTLELGDSALYLCASSLGSNTDTQYFGPGTRLTVL.

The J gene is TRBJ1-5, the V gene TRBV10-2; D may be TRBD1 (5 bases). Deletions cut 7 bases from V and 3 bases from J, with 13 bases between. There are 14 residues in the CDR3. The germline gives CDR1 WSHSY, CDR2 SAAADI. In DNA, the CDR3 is TGCGCCAGCAACCCGGGACTGACCAATCAGCCCCAGCATTTT. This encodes CASNPGLTNQPQHF.

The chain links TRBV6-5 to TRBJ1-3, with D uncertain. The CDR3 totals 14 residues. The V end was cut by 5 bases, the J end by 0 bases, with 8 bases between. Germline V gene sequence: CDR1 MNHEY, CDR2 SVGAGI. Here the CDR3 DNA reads TGTGCCAGCAGTCGAATTAGCTCTGGAAACACCATATATTTT. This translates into CASSRISSGNTIYF.

CDR3 residues: CASSRGQTSYNEQFF. The CDR3 DNA reads as TGTGCCAGCAGCCGGGGACAGACGTCCTACAATGAGCAGTTCTTC. The chain combines TRBV7-8 with TRBJ2-1; TRBD1 aligns across 7 bases. The CDR3 has 15 amino acids. Germline CDR1 is SGHVS and CDR2 is FQNEAQ. V lost 5 bases and J lost 1; bases outside the gene matches: 5.